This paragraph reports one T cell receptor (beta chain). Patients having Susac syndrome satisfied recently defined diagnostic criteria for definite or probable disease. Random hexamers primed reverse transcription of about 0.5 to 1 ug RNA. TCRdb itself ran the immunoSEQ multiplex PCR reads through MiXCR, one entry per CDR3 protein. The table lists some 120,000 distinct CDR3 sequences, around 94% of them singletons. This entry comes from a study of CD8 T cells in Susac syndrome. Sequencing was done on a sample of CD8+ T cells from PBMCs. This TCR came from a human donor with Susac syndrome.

This chain's CDR3 is CASSSPGRGSQETQYF. The CDR3 DNA is TGTGCCAGCAGTTCTCCCGGACGGGGATCTCAAGAGACCCAGTACTTC. J is TRBJ2-5 and V is TRBV12-3 or TRBV12-4; D perhaps matches TRBD2 (5 bases). This CDR3 is 16 amino acids long. The germline V and J ends were trimmed by 4 bases and 2 bases, with 17 bases remaining between them.